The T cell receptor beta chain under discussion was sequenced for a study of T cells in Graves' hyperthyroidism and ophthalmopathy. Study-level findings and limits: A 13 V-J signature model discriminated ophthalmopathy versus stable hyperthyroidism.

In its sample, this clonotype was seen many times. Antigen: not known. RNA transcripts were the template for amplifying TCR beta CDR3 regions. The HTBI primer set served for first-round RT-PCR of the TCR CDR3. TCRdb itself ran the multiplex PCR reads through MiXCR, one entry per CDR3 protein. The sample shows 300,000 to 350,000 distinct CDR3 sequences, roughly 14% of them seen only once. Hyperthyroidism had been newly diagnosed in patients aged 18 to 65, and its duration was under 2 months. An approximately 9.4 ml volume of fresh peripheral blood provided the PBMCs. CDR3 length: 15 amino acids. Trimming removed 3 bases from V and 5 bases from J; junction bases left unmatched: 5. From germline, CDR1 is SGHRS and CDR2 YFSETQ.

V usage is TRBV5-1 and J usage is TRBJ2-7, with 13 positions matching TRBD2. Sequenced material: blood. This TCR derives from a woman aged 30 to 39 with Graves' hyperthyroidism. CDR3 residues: CASSSGLAGAHEQYF. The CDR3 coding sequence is TGCGCCAGCAGCTCCGGACTAGCGGGAGCCCACGAGCAGTACTTC.